A selection of T cell receptor beta chains follows, all from one sample in a study of blood T cell repertoires in COVID-19. Clones were sequenced by immunoSEQ multiplex PCR, and TCRdb holds only the in-frame ones, with some missing. The sample holds roughly 670,000 clones, approximately 90% seen once. Sequenced sample: peripheral blood. The source is a woman aged 18-35 years with acute or convalescent COVID-19. CDR3s include the opening cysteine and the closing phenylalanine or tryptophan. A D gene is named only where the DNA matches it firmly. Clone size is not always given. Where it is, it says once, few, many or a class for expanded clones.

>-|TRBV2|-|TRBJ1-5
TGTGCCAGCAGTGATCAGGCCCAGCCCCAGCATTTT
CASSDQAQPQHF
>TRBD1|TRBV9|-|TRBJ1-2
TGTGCCAGCAGCGTAGGGCAGGGGGACGGCTACACCTTC
CASSVGQGDGYTF
>TRBD2|TRBV9|-|TRBJ2-3
TGTGCCAGCAGCACCCTCACGGGGGGGACCCAAACAGATACGCAGTATTTT
CASSTLTGGTQTDTQYF
>-|TRBV6-5|once|TRBJ1-1
TGTGCCAGCAGTCTACCCGGGGGGCGGAACACTGAAGCTTTCTTT
CASSLPGGRNTEAFF
>TRBD1|TRBV7-2|-|TRBJ1-2
TGTGCCAGCAGCTTTTCCGGGACAGGGTTGGATGGCTACACCTTC
CASSFSGTGLDGYTF
>TRBD1|TRBV5-6|once|TRBJ1-6
TGTGCCAGCAGCTCTCTGGACAGGGTGGATTCACCCCTCCACTTT
CASSSLDRVDSPLHF
>-|TRBV3-1/TRBV3-2|-|TRBJ2-7
TGTGCCAGCAGCCACAGGGGATGGCAGGGGACCCACGAGCAGTACTTC
CASSHRGWQGTHEQYF
>TRBD2|TRBV7-2|-|TRBJ2-2
TGTGCCAGCAGCTTAGACAGCGGGGGGAACACCGGGGAGCTGTTTTTT
CASSLDSGGNTGELFF
>TRBD2|TRBV5-1|-|TRBJ2-3
TGCGCCAGCAGCTTGGGTCTAGCGGGGCGAGGGCAGTATTTT
CASSLGLAGRGQYF
>-|TRBV12-3/TRBV12-4|-|TRBJ1-1
TGTGCCAGCAGTTTCCAACTGATCACTGAAGCTTTCTTT
CASSFQLITEAFF
>-|TRBV30|once|TRBJ1-1
TGTGCCTGGAGACCCACAGGTAGGGGCTCTGAGGCTTTCTTT
CAWRPTGRGSEAFF
>-|TRBV12-5|once|TRBJ1-3
TGTGCTAGTGGTCCCCTAGTGGGTGACACCATATATTTT
CASGPLVGDTIYF
>-|TRBV7-9|once|TRBJ1-5
TGTGCCAGCAGCTTAGGGCATCCAGGTCAGCCCCAGCATTTT
CASSLGHPGQPQHF
>-|TRBV6-5|-|TRBJ1-3
TGTGCCAGCAGACGGACAGTGGCCGGAAACACCATATATTTT
CASRRTVAGNTIYF
>TRBD2|TRBV7-9|-|TRBJ2-2
TGTGCCAGCAGCTCTTCCGGGACTAGCGGGGTAACCGGGGAGCTGTTTTTT
CASSSSGTSGVTGELFF
>-|TRBV7-2|-|TRBJ1-2
TGTGCCAGCAGCCCAACAAGTAACTATGGCTACACCTTC
CASSPTSNYGYTF
>-|TRBV7-9|-|TRBJ2-7
TGTGCCAGCAGCTTAGGGGCAGGTGGATACGAGCAGTACTTC
CASSLGAGGYEQYF
>-|TRBV6-5|few|TRBJ1-1
TGTGCCAGCAGTTACCCCCCGGGGGGCGCGAACACTGAAGCTTTCTTT
CASSYPPGGANTEAFF
>TRBD1|TRBV5-8|-|TRBJ1-5
TGTGCCAGCAGCCGTGGGACAGGGAAGTTCGGTCAGCCCCAGCATTTT
CASSRGTGKFGQPQHF
>-|TRBV9|-|TRBJ1-3
TGTGCCAGCAGCGCCCACGGGACAACTCTCACAGGCTCTGGAAACACCATATATTTT
CASSAHGTTLTGSGNTIYF
>-|TRBV5-6|-|TRBJ2-1
TGTGCCAGCAGCTTAGAGCCCCGGGGGTCCTACAATGAGCAGTTCTTC
CASSLEPRGSYNEQFF
>-|TRBV18|-|TRBJ2-7
TGTGCCAGCTCACCACCGCCGGTGCGGGTAAGCTCCTACGAGCAGTACTTC
CASSPPPVRVSSYEQYF
>-|TRBV5-1|-|TRBJ2-2
TGCGCCAGCAGTAGAAGCACCGGGGAGCTGTTTTTT
CASSRSTGELFF
>TRBD1|TRBV19|-|TRBJ1-4
TGTGCCAGTAGTGCCGGGGACAGCCGGTGGGAAAAACTGTTTTTT
CASSAGDSRWEKLFF
>-|TRBV4-3|-|TRBJ2-7
TGCGCCAGCAGCCAAGGGGGACAGTGGGGAGGCGAGCAGTACTTC
CASSQGGQWGGEQYF
>-|TRBV4-3|-|TRBJ1-2
TGCGCCAGCAGCCGTCCCCTAGGAGGGAACAGAACTAACTATGGCTACACCTTC
CASSRPLGGNRTNYGYTF
>-|TRBV18|-|TRBJ1-6
TGTGCCAGCTCACCGGGGGCGACCAATTCACCCCTCCACTTT
CASSPGATNSPLHF
>TRBD2|TRBV11-2|-|TRBJ2-7
TGTGCCAGCAGCTTTCTGGGACTAGTCAGGGGCGAGCAGTACTTC
CASSFLGLVRGEQYF
>-|TRBV5-1|-|TRBJ1-2
TGCGCCAGCAGCTCCTCGGTGGGCTACACCTTC
CASSSSVGYTF
>TRBD2|TRBV4-2|-|TRBJ2-1
TGTGCCAGCAGCCAAAGGTTAGCGGGGGTCAATGAGCAGTTCTTC
CASSQRLAGVNEQFF
>TRBD1|TRBV6-6|-|TRBJ2-7
TGTGCCAGCAGGGGCGCTACAGGGGCGGCCGAGCAGTACTTC
CASRGATGAAEQYF
>TRBD1|TRBV25-1|-|TRBJ1-2
TGTGCCAGCAGTCAGAACGGGTTAGACAGGGTGAATGGCTACACCTTC
CASSQNGLDRVNGYTF
>-|TRBV4-1|-|TRBJ1-3
TGCGCCAGCAGCCAAGAATCGAGTGTGGGGGGGCCTGGAAACACCATATATTTT
CASSQESSVGGPGNTIYF
>TRBD1|TRBV27|-|TRBJ2-7
TGTGCCAGCAGTTTATGGGGGACAGGGGCCTACGAGCAGTACTTC
CASSLWGTGAYEQYF
>-|TRBV2|-|TRBJ2-7
TGTGCCAGCAGTCGTGTACCTAAAGACAGCCTCTCCTACGAGCAGTACTTC
CASSRVPKDSLSYEQYF
>TRBD2|TRBV7-8|once|TRBJ2-7
TGTGCCAGCAGCAGCGGCGGGGGAGCATACGAGCAGTACTTC
CASSSGGGAYEQYF
>-|TRBV6-5|-|TRBJ1-2
TGTGCCAGCATAACGAAACCAGGGAACCCTTATGGCTACACCTTC
CASITKPGNPYGYTF
>TRBD1|TRBV6-5|-|TRBJ2-3
TGTGCCAGGGGGGGACAGGGGATCGATACAGATACGCAGTATTTT
CARGGQGIDTDTQYF
>TRBD1|TRBV14|once|TRBJ2-1
TGTGCCAGCAGCATGGGACAGAACTACAATGAGCAGTTCTTC
CASSMGQNYNEQFF
>-|TRBV7-2|-|TRBJ1-1
TGTGCCAGCAGCTTATTAATGAACACTGAAGCTTTCTTT
CASSLLMNTEAFF